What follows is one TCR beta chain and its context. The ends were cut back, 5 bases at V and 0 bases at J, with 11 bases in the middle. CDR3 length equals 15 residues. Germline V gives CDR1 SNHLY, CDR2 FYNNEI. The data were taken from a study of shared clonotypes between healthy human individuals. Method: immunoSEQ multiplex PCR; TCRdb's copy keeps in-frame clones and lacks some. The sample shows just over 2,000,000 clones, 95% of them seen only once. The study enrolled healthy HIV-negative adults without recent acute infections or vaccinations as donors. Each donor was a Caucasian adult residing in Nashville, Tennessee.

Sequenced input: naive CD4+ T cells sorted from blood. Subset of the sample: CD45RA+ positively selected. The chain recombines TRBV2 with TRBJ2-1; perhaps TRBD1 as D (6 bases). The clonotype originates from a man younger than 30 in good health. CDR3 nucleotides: TGTGCCAGCAGTAACGACAGGAGCTCCTACAATGAGCAGTTCTTC. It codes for CASSNDRSSYNEQFF.